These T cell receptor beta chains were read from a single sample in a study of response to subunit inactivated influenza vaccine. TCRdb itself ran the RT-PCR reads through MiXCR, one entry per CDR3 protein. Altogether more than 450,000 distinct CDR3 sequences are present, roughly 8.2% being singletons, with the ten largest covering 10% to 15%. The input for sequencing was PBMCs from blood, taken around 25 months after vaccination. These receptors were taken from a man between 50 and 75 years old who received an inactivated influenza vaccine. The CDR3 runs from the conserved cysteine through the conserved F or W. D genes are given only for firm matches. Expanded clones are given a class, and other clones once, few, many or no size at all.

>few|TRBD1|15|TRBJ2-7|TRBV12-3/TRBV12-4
TGTGCCAGCAGTTTCGGTAGGACAGGGGGGTACGAGCAGTACTTC
CASSFGRTGGYEQYF
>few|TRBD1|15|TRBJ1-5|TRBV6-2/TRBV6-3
TGTGCCAGCACCAACGTGGGACAGGGGAATCAGCCCCAGCATTTT
CASTNVGQGNQPQHF
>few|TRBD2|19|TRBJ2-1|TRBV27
TGTGCCAGCAACCCCCGGGGACTACACGACTCTTACAGATACAATGAGCAGTTCTTC
CASNPRGLHDSYRYNEQFF
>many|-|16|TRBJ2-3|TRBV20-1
TGCAGTGCTAGAGATAGCCGAGGGTTCGGCTCAGATACGCAGTATTTT
CSARDSRGFGSDTQYF
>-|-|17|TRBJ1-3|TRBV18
TGTGCCAGCTCCCCTCAAAGGTCCACGACCTCTGGAAACACCATATATTTT
CASSPQRSTTSGNTIYF
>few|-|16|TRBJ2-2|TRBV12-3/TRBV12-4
TGTGCCAGCAGTAATAGCGGCCCTGGCATTGGCGGGGAGCTGTTTTTT
CASSNSGPGIGGELFF
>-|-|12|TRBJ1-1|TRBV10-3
TGTGCGGGGGGTCAGGGGCCCACTGAAGCTTTCTTT
CAGGQGPTEAFF
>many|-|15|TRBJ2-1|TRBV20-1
TGCAGTGCTAGAGATTGGTATACAGGTGGCAATGAGCAGTTCTTC
CSARDWYTGGNEQFF
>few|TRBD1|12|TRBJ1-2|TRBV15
TGTGCCACCAGCAGGGACAGGGATGGCTACACCTTC
CATSRDRDGYTF
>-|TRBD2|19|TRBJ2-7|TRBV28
TGTGCCAGCAGCCCTCTCTTTCGCCCCGGGAGGGATCGAACCTACGAGCAGTACTTC
CASSPLFRPGRDRTYEQYF
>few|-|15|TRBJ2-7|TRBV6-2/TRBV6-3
TGTGCCAGCAGTTACCAACTGCTGAGCTCCTACGAGCAGTACTTC
CASSYQLLSSYEQYF
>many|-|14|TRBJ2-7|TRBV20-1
TGCAGTGCTTTAGGCGGGACCAACTCCTACGAGCAGTACTTC
CSALGGTNSYEQYF
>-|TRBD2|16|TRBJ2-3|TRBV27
TGTGCCAGCAGTTTCCTTAGCGGGGCCCACACAGATACGCAGTATTTT
CASSFLSGAHTDTQYF
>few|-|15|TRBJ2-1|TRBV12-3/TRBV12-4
TGTGCCAGCAGTTTAGAGGGCGGGGTAGCCAATGAGCAGTTCTTC
CASSLEGGVANEQFF
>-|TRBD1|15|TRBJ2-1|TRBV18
TGTGCCAGCTCACCGCCGGGACAGGGGTACAATGAGCAGTTCTTC
CASSPPGQGYNEQFF
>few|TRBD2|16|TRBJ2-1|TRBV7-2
TGTGCCAGCAGCTTGAGCGGGGAATCCTCCTACAATGAGCAGTTCTTC
CASSLSGESSYNEQFF
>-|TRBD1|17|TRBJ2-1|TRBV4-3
TGCGCCAGCAGCCAAGGACAGGGGTACCTCACCTACAATGAGCAGTTCTTC
CASSQGQGYLTYNEQFF
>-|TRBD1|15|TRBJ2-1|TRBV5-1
TGCGCCAGCAGCTTGCAGGATGGGACAGGAAATGAGCAGTTCTTC
CASSLQDGTGNEQFF
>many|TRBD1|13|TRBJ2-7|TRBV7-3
TGTGCCAGCAGCTTCGCAGGGGGCTACGAGCAGTACTTC
CASSFAGGYEQYF
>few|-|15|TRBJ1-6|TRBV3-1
TGTGCCAGCAGCCAAGATCATAGAGCCAGCTCATCCCTCCACTTT
CASSQDHRASSSLHF
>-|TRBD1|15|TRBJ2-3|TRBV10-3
TGTGCCATCAGTCCGGGACAGGGGGTCACAGATACGCAGTATTTT
CAISPGQGVTDTQYF
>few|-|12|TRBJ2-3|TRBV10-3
TGTGCCATCAGTGAGTTACTAGAACCGCAGTATTTT
CAISELLEPQYF
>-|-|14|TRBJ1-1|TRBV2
TGTGCCAGCCTCAAAGGAGGAGTGAACACTGAAGCTTTCTTT
CASLKGGVNTEAFF
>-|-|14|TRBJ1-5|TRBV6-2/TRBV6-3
TGTGCCAGCAGCCCTCTGCATGAAAATCAGCCCCAGCATTTT
CASSPLHENQPQHF
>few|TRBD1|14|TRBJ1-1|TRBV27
TGTGCCAGCAGTGCCACCGGGACAGGGGCCGAAGCTTTCTTT
CASSATGTGAEAFF
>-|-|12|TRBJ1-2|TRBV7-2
TGTGCCAGCAGCTTCAGGGACGGAGGCTACACCTTC
CASSFRDGGYTF
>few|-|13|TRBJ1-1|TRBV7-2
TGTGCCAGCAGCTTAGAGGTTGCGGCTGAAGCTTTCTTT
CASSLEVAAEAFF
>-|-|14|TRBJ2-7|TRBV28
TGTGCCAGCAGCCAAAGGGGGGGGCCCTACGAGCAGTACTTC
CASSQRGGPYEQYF
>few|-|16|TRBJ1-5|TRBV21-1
-
CASSTVGQGSNQPQHF
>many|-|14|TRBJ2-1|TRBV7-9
TGTGCCAGCACCTTTACGGGTACCAACAATGAGCAGTTCTTC
CASTFTGTNNEQFF
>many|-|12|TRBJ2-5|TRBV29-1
TGCAGCGTTGATCGAGCCCGAGAGACCCAGTACTTC
CSVDRARETQYF